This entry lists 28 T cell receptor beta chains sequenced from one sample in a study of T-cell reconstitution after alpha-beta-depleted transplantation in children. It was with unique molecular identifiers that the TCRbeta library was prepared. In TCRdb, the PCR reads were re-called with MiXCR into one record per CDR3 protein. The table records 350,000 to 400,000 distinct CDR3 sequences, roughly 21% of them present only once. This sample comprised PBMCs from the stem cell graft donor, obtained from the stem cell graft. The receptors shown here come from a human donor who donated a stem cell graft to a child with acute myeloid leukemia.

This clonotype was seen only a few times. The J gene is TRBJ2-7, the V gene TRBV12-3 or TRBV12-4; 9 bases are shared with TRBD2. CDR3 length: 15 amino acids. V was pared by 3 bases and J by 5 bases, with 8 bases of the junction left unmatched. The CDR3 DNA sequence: TGTGCCAGCAGTTTTGATGCGGGAGGGCTGGACGAGCAGTACTTC. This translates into CASSFDAGGLDEQYF.

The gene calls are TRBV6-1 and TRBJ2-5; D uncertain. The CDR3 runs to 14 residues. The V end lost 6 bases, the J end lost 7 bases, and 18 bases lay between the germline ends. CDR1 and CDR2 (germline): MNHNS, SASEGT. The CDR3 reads CASSPTLDGPTQYF. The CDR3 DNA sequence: TGTGCCAGCAGCCCTACCTTGGATGGACCGACCCAGTACTTC.

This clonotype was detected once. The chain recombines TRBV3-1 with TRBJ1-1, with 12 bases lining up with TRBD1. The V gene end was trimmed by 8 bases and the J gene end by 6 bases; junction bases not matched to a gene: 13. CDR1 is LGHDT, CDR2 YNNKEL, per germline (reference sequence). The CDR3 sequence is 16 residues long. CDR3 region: CASCHRDRGLFPEAFF. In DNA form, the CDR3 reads TGTGCCAGCTGTCACCGGGACAGGGGGCTTTTTCCTGAAGCTTTCTTT.

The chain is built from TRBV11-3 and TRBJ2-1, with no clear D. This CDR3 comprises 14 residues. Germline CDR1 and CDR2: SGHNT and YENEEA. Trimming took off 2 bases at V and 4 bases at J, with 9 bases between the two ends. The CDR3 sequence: CASSLYSDYNEQFF. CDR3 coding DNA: TGTGCCAGCAGCTTATACTCGGATTACAATGAGCAGTTCTTC.

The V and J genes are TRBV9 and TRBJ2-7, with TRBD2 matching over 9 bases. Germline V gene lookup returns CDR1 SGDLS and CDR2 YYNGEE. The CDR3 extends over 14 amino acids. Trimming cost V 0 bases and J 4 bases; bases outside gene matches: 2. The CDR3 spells CASSVGSGSYEQYF. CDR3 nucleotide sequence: TGTGCCAGCAGCGTAGGTAGCGGGAGTTACGAGCAGTACTTC.

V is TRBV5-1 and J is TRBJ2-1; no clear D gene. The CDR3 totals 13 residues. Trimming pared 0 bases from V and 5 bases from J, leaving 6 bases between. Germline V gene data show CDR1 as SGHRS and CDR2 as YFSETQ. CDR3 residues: CASSLGPDNEQFF. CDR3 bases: TGCGCCAGCAGCTTGGGACCAGACAATGAGCAGTTCTTC.

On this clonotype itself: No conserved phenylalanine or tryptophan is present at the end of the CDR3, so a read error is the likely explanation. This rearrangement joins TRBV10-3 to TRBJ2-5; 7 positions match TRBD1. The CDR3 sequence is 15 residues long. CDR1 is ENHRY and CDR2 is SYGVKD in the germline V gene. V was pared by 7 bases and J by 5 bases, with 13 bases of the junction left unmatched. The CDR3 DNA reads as TGTGCCATCACCCGGACAGGTGGAACGGGTGAGACCCAGTACCTC. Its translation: CAITRTGGTGETQYL.

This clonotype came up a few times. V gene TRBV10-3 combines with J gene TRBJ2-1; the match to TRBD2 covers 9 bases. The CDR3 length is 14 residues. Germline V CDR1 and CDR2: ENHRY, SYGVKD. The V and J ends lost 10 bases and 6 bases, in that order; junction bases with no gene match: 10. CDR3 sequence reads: CATTGTSLVNEQFF. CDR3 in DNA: TGTGCCACCACCGGGACTAGCTTGGTCAATGAGCAGTTCTTC.

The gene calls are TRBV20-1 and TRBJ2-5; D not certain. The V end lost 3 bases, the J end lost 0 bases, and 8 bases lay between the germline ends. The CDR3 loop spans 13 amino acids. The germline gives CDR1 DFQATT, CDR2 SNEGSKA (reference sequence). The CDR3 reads CSASGQDQETQYF. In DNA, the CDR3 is TGCAGTGCTAGTGGGCAGGACCAAGAGACCCAGTACTTC.

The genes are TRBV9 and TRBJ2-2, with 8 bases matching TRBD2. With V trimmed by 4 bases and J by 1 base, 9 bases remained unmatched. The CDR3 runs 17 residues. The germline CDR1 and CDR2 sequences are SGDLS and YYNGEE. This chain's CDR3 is CASSPTLTSVNTGELFF. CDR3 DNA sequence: TGTGCCAGCAGCCCGACCCTGACTAGCGTGAACACCGGGGAGCTGTTTTTT.

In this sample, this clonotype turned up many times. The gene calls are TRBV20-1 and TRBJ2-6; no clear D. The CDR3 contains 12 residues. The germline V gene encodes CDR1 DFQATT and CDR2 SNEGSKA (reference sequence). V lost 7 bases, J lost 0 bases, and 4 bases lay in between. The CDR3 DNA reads TGCAGTGGTCGCTCTGGGGCCAACGTCCTGACTTTC. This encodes CSGRSGANVLTF.

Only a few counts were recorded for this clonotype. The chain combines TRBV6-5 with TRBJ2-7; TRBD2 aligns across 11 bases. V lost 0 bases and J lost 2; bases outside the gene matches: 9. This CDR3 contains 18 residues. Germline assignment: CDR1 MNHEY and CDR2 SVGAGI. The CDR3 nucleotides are TGTGCCAGCAGTTACTCGTCAACTAGCGGGAGCCCGGCCTACGAGCAGTACTTC. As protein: CASSYSSTSGSPAYEQYF.

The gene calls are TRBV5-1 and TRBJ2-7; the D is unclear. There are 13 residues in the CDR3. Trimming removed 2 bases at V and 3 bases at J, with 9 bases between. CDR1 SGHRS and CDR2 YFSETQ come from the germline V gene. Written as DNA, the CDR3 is TGCGCCAGCAGCTTCGGCTCTGTCTACGAGCAGTACTTC. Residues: CASSFGSVYEQYF.

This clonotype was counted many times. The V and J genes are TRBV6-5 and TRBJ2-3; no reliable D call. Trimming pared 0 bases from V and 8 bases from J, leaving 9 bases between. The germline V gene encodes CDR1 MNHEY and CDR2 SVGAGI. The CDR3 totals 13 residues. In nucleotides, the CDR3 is TGTGCCAGCAGTTACTCATTCCGGAGTACGCAGTATTTT. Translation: CASSYSFRSTQYF.

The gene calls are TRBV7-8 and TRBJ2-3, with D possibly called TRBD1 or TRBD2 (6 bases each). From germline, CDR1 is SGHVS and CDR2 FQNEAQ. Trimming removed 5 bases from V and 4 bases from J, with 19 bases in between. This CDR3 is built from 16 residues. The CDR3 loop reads CASSAQTGEGADTQYF. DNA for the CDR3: TGTGCCAGCAGCGCCCAAACGGGAGAGGGGGCAGATACGCAGTATTTT.

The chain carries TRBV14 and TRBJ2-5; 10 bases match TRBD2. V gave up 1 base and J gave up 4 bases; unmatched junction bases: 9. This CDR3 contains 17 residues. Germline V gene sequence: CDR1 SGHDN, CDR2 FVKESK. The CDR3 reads CASSQVKGLAGAETQYF. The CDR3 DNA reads TGTGCCAGCAGCCAAGTAAAGGGGCTAGCGGGAGCAGAGACCCAGTACTTC.

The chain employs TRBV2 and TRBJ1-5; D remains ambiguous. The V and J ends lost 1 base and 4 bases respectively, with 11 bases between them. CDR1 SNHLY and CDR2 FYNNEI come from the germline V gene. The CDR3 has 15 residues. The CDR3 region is CASSEGQIRNQPQHF. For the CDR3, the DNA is TGTGCCAGCAGTGAAGGCCAGATAAGGAATCAGCCCCAGCATTTT.

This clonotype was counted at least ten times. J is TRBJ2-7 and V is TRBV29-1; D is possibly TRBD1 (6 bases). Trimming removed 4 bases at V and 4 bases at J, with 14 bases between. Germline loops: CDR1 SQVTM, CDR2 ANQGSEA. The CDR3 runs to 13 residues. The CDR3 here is CSVGRTAHYEQYF. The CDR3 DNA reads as TGCAGCGTTGGTAGGACAGCGCATTACGAGCAGTACTTC.

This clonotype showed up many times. The CDR3 protein is CSARDWRTGGGYEQYF. CDR3 nucleotides: TGCAGTGCTAGAGATTGGAGGACAGGGGGCGGCTACGAGCAGTACTTC. The chain has TRBV20-1 and TRBJ2-7; 11 bases match TRBD1. The CDR3 has 16 residues. Germline V lookup: CDR1 DFQATT, CDR2 SNEGSKA (reference sequence). V gave up 0 bases and J gave up 3 bases; unmatched junction bases: 7.

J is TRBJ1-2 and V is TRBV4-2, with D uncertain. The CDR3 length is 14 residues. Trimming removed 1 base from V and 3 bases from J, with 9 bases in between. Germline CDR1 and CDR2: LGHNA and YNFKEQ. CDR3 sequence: CASSQAGVDYGYTF. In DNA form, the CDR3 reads TGTGCCAGCAGCCAAGCAGGAGTAGACTATGGCTACACCTTC.

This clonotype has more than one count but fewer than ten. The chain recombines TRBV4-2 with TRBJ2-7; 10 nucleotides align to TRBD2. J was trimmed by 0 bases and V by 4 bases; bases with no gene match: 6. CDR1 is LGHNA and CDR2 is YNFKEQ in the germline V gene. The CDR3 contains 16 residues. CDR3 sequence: CASSLDTSGASYEQYF. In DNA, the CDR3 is TGTGCCAGCAGCCTGGACACTAGCGGGGCCTCCTACGAGCAGTACTTC.

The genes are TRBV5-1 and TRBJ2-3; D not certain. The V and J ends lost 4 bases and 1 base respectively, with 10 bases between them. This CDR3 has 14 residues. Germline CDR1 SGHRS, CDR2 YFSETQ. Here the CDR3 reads CASSPMSGTDTQYF. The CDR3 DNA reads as TGCGCCAGCAGCCCGATGAGTGGCACAGATACGCAGTATTTT.

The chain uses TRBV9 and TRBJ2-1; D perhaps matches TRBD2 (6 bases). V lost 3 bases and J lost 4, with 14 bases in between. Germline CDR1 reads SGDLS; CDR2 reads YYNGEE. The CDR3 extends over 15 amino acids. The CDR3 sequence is CASSATSRSYNEQFF. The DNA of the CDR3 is TGTGCCAGCAGCGCCACTAGCAGGAGTTACAATGAGCAGTTCTTC.

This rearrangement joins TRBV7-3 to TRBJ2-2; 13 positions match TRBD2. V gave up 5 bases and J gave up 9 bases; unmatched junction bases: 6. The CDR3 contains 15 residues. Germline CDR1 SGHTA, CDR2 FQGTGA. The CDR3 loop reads CASSPGTSGNRELFF. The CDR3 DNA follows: TGTGCCAGCAGCCCCGGGACTAGCGGGAACCGGGAGCTGTTTTTT.

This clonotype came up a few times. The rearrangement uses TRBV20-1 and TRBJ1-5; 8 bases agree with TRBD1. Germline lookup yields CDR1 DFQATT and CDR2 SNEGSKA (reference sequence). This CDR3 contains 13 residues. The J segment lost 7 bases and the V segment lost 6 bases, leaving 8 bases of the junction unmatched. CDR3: CSAPDRDGQPQHF. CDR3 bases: TGCAGTGCCCCGGACAGGGATGGGCAGCCCCAGCATTTT.

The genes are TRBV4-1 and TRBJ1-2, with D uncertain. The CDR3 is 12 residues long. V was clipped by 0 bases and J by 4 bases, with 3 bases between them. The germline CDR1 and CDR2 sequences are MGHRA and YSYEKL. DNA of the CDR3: TGCGCCAGCAGCCAAGATCCCTATGGCTACACCTTC. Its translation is CASSQDPYGYTF.

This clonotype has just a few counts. The CDR3 DNA follows: TGCAGTGCTAGAGGGAAGCGGGAGAGGACCTACAATGAGCAGTTCTTC. It specifies CSARGKRERTYNEQFF. V usage is TRBV20-1 and J usage is TRBJ2-1, with TRBD2 matching 8 bases. V lost 1 base to trimming and J lost 2 bases; unmatched junction nucleotides: 7. CDR1 and CDR2 from the germline V gene are DFQATT and SNEGSKA (reference sequence). The CDR3 length is 16 residues.

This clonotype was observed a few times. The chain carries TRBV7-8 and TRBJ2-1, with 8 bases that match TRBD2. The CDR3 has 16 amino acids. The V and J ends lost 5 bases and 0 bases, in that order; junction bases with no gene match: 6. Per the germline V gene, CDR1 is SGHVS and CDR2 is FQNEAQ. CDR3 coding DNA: TGTGCCAGCAGCCCAAGAAGCGGGAGCTCCTACAATGAGCAGTTCTTC. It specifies CASSPRSGSSYNEQFF.